This TCR beta chain was recorded in a study of blood T cell repertoires in COVID-19. The wider study: Samples representing acute and convalescent COVID-19 were sourced from the United States, Italy and Spain. PBMCs, B-cell-depleted T cells, or T cells provided the cDNA or gDNA that made up the material.

In the original workflow: Estimation of nucleated cell counts relied on the amplification of reference gene primers. The assay was immunoSEQ multiplex PCR, and TCRdb's table has in-frame clones only and misses some. The DNA was the basis for D and trimming; V, J and clone size are from that table. The sample has 190,000 or so clones, roughly four fifths seen once. Resolution of symptoms, clearance, or two negative PCRs was present in recovered Cohort 3 donors. Germline loops: CDR1 LNHDA, CDR2 SQIVND (reference sequence). The ends lost 2 bases at V and 9 bases at J; junction bases unmatched: 9. The CDR3 is made up of 15 amino acids.

Sequencing input: PBMCs or T cells enriched from blood (not recorded which). This rearrangement joins TRBV19 to TRBJ2-1; TRBD2 agrees at 8 bases. This TCR came from a man aged 35-49 years who had recovered from COVID-19. The CDR3 DNA reads TGTGCCAGTAGTATATCCCGGACTAGCTTAAGTGAGCAGTTCTTC. It specifies CASSISRTSLSEQFF.